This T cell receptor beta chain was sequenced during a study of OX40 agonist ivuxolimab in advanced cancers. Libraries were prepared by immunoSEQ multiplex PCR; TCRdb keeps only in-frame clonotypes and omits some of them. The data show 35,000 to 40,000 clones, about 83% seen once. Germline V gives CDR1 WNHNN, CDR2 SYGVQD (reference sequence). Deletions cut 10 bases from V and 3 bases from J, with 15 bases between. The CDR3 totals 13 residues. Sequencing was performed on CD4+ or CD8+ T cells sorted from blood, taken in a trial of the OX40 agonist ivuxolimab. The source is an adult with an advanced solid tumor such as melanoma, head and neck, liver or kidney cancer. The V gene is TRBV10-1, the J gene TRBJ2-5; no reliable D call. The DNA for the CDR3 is TGCGCCACCCAGAGGTCCGCCGAAGAGACCCAGTACTTC. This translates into CATQRSAEETQYF.